This is a list of T cell receptor beta chains from one sample in a study of T cell responses to AZD1222 COVID-19 vaccine. The method was immunoSEQ multiplex PCR; TCRdb's version includes in-frame clones alone and lacks a portion of them. The data show 140,000 or so clones, 75% to 90% seen once. Sequencing was performed on peripheral blood, taken on day 0 of AZD1222 vaccination. The receptors were gathered from an adult in good health. Each CDR3 is given with its conserved first and last residue. A D gene is named only where the DNA matches it firmly. Some rows have no size entry. The others give once, few or many, or a class for an expanded clone.

TRBV30	NA	TRBJ2-7	NA	TGTGCCTGGGCGACCGGGATGCTTTCCGAGCAGTACTTC	CAWATGMLSEQYF
TRBV5-5	NA	TRBJ1-2	NA	TGTGCCAGCAGCCCTGGGGGCCTTCTTGGCTACACCTTC	CASSPGGLLGYTF
TRBV6-1	NA	TRBJ1-1	NA	TGTGCCAGCAGTGAAGAGGGATCCCTGAACACTGAAGCTTTCTTT	CASSEEGSLNTEAFF
TRBV24-1	NA	TRBJ2-2	NA	TGTGCCACCACTGACGGGAACACCGGGGAGCTGTTTTTT	CATTDGNTGELFF
TRBV6-5	NA	TRBJ1-1	NA	TGTGCCAGCAGTAGCAGGGGTGGGACTGAAGCTTTCTTT	CASSSRGGTEAFF
TRBV11-3	NA	TRBJ2-7	NA	TGTGCCAGCAGCTTAGGTGGCAGCAACTACGAGCAGTACTTC	CASSLGGSNYEQYF
TRBV5-1	NA	TRBJ2-2	TRBD1	TGCGCCAGCAGCTTGGGACAGGGCGGGGAGCTGTTTTTT	CASSLGQGGELFF
TRBV2	NA	TRBJ2-2	NA	TGTGCCAGCACCGCTCGCTCCACCGGGGAGCTGTTTTTT	CASTARSTGELFF
TRBV28	NA	TRBJ1-4	TRBD1	TGTGCCAGCACCCACGACAGGGGAAGAAATGAAAAACTGTTTTTT	CASTHDRGRNEKLFF
TRBV19	NA	TRBJ1-4	TRBD1	TGTGCCAGTGGGGAAGGGACAGATCTTGGTGAAAGACTGTTTTTT	CASGEGTDLGERLFF
TRBV7-3	few	TRBJ2-3	TRBD2	TGTGCCAGCAGCTTAAAGCCTAGCGGGACTAGCACAGATACGCAGTATTTT	CASSLKPSGTSTDTQYF
TRBV24-1	NA	TRBJ2-7	NA	TGTGCCACCAGTCCGGGGATCTACGAGCAGTACTTC	CATSPGIYEQYF
TRBV19	NA	TRBJ1-5	TRBD1	TGTGCCAGTAGTATCGAGACAGGGAATCAGCCCCAGCATTTT	CASSIETGNQPQHF
TRBV6-5	NA	TRBJ1-2	TRBD1	TGTGCCAGCAGCGCGGGACAGTACCGCTATGGCTACACCTTC	CASSAGQYRYGYTF
TRBV27	NA	TRBJ2-7	TRBD2	TGTGCCAGCAGTCCGAGGACTAGCGGGAGTGACGAGCAGTACTTC	CASSPRTSGSDEQYF
TRBV12-3/TRBV12-4	NA	TRBJ1-5	TRBD1	TGTGCCAGCAGGGGACAGGGCAATCAGCCCCAGCATTTT	CASRGQGNQPQHF
TRBV7-8	NA	TRBJ1-4	TRBD1	TGTGCCAGCACCCTACGAGAAGACAGGGTTAATGAAAAACTGTTTTTT	CASTLREDRVNEKLFF
TRBV11-2	NA	TRBJ2-7	NA	TGTGCCAGCAGCTTAGATCCAGACCGGGAGCAGTACTTC	CASSLDPDREQYF
TRBV27	NA	TRBJ2-5	NA	TGTGCCAGCAGTTTATCGGGAGAGACCCAGTACTTC	CASSLSGETQYF